The TCR beta chain described here comes from a study of blood T cell repertoires in COVID-19. Study-level information: The origin of the acute and convalescent COVID-19 samples was the United States, Italy and Spain.

The CDR3 covers 13 residues. With 4 bases removed from V and 6 bases from J, the gap between germline ends came to 13 bases. From germline, CDR1 is SGHNT and CDR2 YENEEA. Authors' data handling: Reference gene primer amplification in the assay estimated nucleated cell counts. TCRdb's table, derived via immunoSEQ multiplex PCR, lists solely in-frame clones and lacks some. That table furnishes V, J and clone size, whereas the DNA furnished D and trimming. The table includes about 320,000 clones, more than 85% detected once. This TCR came from a woman in her twenties or thirties who had been exposed to COVID-19. The sample taken for sequencing was PBMCs or T cells enriched from blood (not recorded which). This sequence joins TRBV11-3 and TRBJ2-7; a weak D match, TRBD2 (5 bases). DNA of the CDR3: TGTGCCAGCAGCTCTACCCCGGCGGGCGAGCAGTACTTC. Its translation: CASSSTPAGEQYF. Full variable domain (outside the CDR3, taken from reference TRBV11-3 and TRBJ2-7): EAGVVQSPRYKIIEKKQPVAFWCNPISGHNTLYWYLQNLGQGPELLIRYENEEAVDDSQLPKDRFSAERLKGVDSTLKIQPAELGDSAVYLCASSSTPAGEQYFGPGTRLTVT.